The clone carrying this T cell receptor (beta chain) was picked up one time. Its antigen is not known. The entry originates in a study of T cells in tuberculosis. Repertoires were generated with immunoSEQ multiplex PCR, while TCRdb's copy carries only in-frame clones and drops some. The repertoire holds some 40,000 clones, with 95% as singletons. Between the trimmed V and J ends, which lost 2 bases and 12 bases, there was a span of 14 bases. The CDR3 sequence is 12 residues long. CDR1 SEHNR and CDR2 FQNEAQ come from the germline V gene (reference sequence). Study-level points and caveats: GMM-specific TCRs were nearer to active tuberculosis alpha repertoires, suggesting expansion. Using the GMM-specific repertoire gave about 86% accuracy versus about 70% with motifs.

The V gene is TRBV7-9, the J gene TRBJ2-7, with D tentatively TRBD1 (7 bases). This receptor was taken from a donor aged 10-29 years with latent tuberculosis or without tuberculosis infection. The sequenced material came from PBMCs. CDR3 bases: TGTGCCAGCAGCTTATCGGACAGGAGGGTGTACTTC. Translated: CASSLSDRRVYF.